This T cell receptor (beta chain) appears in the sequencing data of a study of blood T cell repertoires in COVID-19. Study-wide background: Sample material is recorded as cDNA or gDNA derived from T cells, B-cell-depleted T cells, or PBMCs.

Unmatched junction bases numbered 10, after V lost 3 bases and J lost 11 bases. Germline V gene data show CDR1 as SGHAT and CDR2 as FQNNGV. This CDR3 has 15 amino acids. The table came from immunoSEQ multiplex PCR; TCRdb's copy has only in-frame clones and leaves some out. The sample consists of under 250,000 clones, approximately 83% of them appearing once. What was sequenced was peripheral blood. The receptor was isolated from a woman aged 55-70 years with acute or convalescent COVID-19. The J gene is TRBJ1-5, the V gene TRBV11-2; 10 bases line up with TRBD1. This CDR3 reads CASSFGTGAPFAQHF. CDR3 sequence (DNA): TGTGCCAGCAGCTTTGGGACAGGGGCTCCCTTTGCCCAGCATTTT.